Detailed here is one T cell receptor (beta chain). Its binding antigen is unknown. Base qualities were left out, and no much larger clone turns up one base away. To prepare the library, the immunoSEQ multiplex PCR assay was applied. The multiplex PCR relied on a mix of 60 forward primers for TCR Vbeta segments and 13 reverse primers for TCR Jbeta segments. The CDR3 region of rearranged TCR beta genes was amplified from genomic DNA with a multiplex PCR assay. The Illumina HiSeq System was used to sequence the amplified TCR beta libraries as 87-base-pair reads. In the authors' own workflow: In a later analysis, around 80 million unique TCR beta chains were counted across the approximately 670 repertoires, and roughly 9.9 million of these chains were shared by at least two donors. Raw reads were error-corrected and collapsed into unique sequences with a nearest-neighbor algorithm that merged closely related sequences to remove PCR and sequencing errors. CDR3 sequences were aligned to IMGT reference sequences to assign V, D and J gene segments. For a sequence to be retained, a match of at least six nucleotides to both a V gene segment and a J gene segment was required. A rearrangement was called productive if the CDR3 had no stop codons and remained in frame with V and J, and every other rearrangement was called non-productive. Following IMGT convention, CDR3 was defined as the stretch from the second conserved V-encoded cysteine to the conserved J-encoded phenylalanine. The earlier analysis of 587 of the donors excluded sequences that lacked an unambiguous match to a single V gene segment. An earlier analysis of some 610 of the donors called V segments functional above 56.7% productive rearrangements and segregating when the between-donor standard deviation exceeded 5%. A statistical classification framework was developed to diagnose cytomegalovirus status using the catalog of TCR beta chain sequences. V and J gene assignment, in a later analysis, came from comparing TCR nucleotide sequences with IMGT/GENE-DB human TR gene sequences. The TCRdist pipeline was used in a later analysis to assign CDR3 sequences and most-parsimonious VDJ recombination scenarios. A later analysis defined each TCR beta chain by its CDR3 amino acid sequence plus V-gene family, and excluded reads lacking a unique V-gene family. In a later analysis, several hundred highly shared, low-generation-probability nucleotide sequences were removed to address suspected cross-contamination and a sequencing artifact. In a later analysis, a clonal expansion index was calculated for each public chain from normalized within-repertoire ranks of inferred template counts. In a later analysis, generation probabilities were computed using a VDJ recombination model fitted to out-of-frame rearrangements, and the results were checked against IGoR. Hypergeometric tests were used in a later analysis to score TCR-TCR, TCR-HLA and TCR-CMV co-occurrence, with a repertoire-size bias correction applied to the TCR pairs. False discovery rates were estimated in a later analysis by permuting HLA or CMV assignments 20 times. In a later analysis, co-occurring TCRs were grouped using DBSCAN, and TCRdist sequence similarity was added for clustering within HLA-allele-positive subsets. Repertoires with fewer than 30,000 or more than 120,000 public chains were left out of co-occurrence clustering, as were about 5 repertoires with anomalous nucleotide sharing. TCRdb holds this immuneACCESS table with in-frame rearrangements only. Some clones are missing; in checked studies, unresolved V genes explain under half, and the rest has no known cause. The DNA gave D and trimming, while V, J and clone size come from that table. Counted in this sample were about 120,000 clones; 76% of them appeared once. Around 10% of the sample lies in the top ten.

The germline V gene encodes CDR1 GTSNPN and CDR2 SVGIG (reference sequence). Including cysteine and phenylalanine, the CDR3 has 12 amino acids. Of the read, only the CDR3 DNA is kept; its 36 bases are in frame from base 1. Trimming accounts for 5 bases at V and 4 bases at J, while the number of junction bases matched to no gene is 4. The sample comes from a study of cytomegalovirus exposure and HLA in healthy donors listed by TCRdb under 2017. Background on the whole study: According to an earlier analysis of 550 to 700 of the donors, about 179 million T cells yielded some 110 million unique TCR beta sequences and more than 250 Gb of sequence data. The study aimed to test whether cataloging public T cell receptors could reveal signatures of past pathogen exposure. Donor age, sex, ethnicity and CMV serostatus were compiled alongside the repertoire data. Of the roughly 410 genotyped donors, 65% to 90% were placed in the genetic ancestry cluster associated with self-reported Caucasian donors. Both class I and class II loci were covered by HLA typing, at four-digit resolution. Genome-wide SNP genotypes for about 65% of the roughly 700 donors were used in a later genetic analysis, which treated that subset as a discovery cohort. Every repertoire in the discovery cohort had been generated on one and the same sequencing platform. In addition to the first cohort of approximately 670 subjects, a separate validation cohort of 130 or so different subjects was used. To predict cytomegalovirus infection status, the study combined high-throughput TCR immunosequencing, statistical association of individual TCRs with disease status, and machine learning. An early release that covered 640 HLA-typed donors contained approximately 320 gigabases of sequencing data and some 87 million unique TCR sequences. Typing coverage differed by locus: A, B, C, DRB1 and DQB1 were typed in roughly 620-640 donors, DQA1 in about 510, DPA1 in around 600, and DPB1 in about 450. To study patterns of TCR occurrence, a later analysis re-analyzed previously published TCR beta repertoires from more than 550 donors and added high-resolution HLA genotyping. Among 300 to 500 genotyped donors of the cohort, an average of around 250,000 unique TCR beta nucleotide sequences was sequenced per donor, of which 15% to 20% were non-productive. The later analysis used no new phenotypic data to find candidate immune exposures, relying instead on TCR beta sequences and their occurrence across donors. The T cell repertoires of 666 subjects were profiled by immunosequencing and related to cytomegalovirus serostatus. An earlier analysis of about 620 of the donors applied high-throughput TCR beta sequencing to assess whether each TCR beta V gene segment acted as functional or pseudogenic. Because of strong linkage in the cohort, four to six DR-DQ haplotypes were treated as single units for association and clustering. General study outcomes and caveats: A further reported finding was that TCR beta sequences accurately predicted the HLA-A and HLA-B alleles for most subjects in the first cohort. Strong co-occurrence of HLA alleles, especially DR and DQ, made assigning TCR associations to individual alleles difficult. In an earlier analysis of roughly 500 of the donors, most TCR beta V segments appeared in productive rearrangements about 87% or about 30% of the time, broadly matching IMGT annotations. In a later analysis, HLA-associated TCR beta chains showed more clonal expansion and lower generation probabilities than non-associated chains that were equally common. This cohort had only TCR beta chains sequenced, and the lack of alpha or paired-chain data limited which features could be detected. A later analysis reported that several top co-occurrence clusters appeared linked to parvovirus B19, influenza, CMV and Epstein-Barr virus. The presence/absence analyses assumed that sequencing depth was roughly uniform across donors, and that assumption may not be true. In a later analysis, TCR association rates were found to vary across HLA loci, with the most associated TCRs seen for DRB1 alleles and the fewest for HLA-C alleles. Because some donors lacked HLA typing at each locus, the association tests relied only on the typed subset. In both the original and validation cohorts, the classifier was reported to diagnose cytomegalovirus status with high specificity and sensitivity. Correlated functional status among segregating V segments might be attributable to linkage disequilibrium, but an unknown experimental factor could not be ruled out. Most TCR sequences were observed very rarely across donors, whereas some public TCRs were present in many individuals. Because counts were too low, around 18 rarely observed V segments, including chromosome 9 orphons, were left out of the earlier analysis of some 600 of the donors. The 87-base-pair reads could not distinguish some IMGT-functional V segments, including TRBV6-2 and TRBV6-3, so those segments were excluded. A later genetic analysis reported fewer N-insertions in productive TCRs among donors in an Asian-associated ancestry cluster than the roughly 720-donor mean. Immune exposure information for the cohort was limited to CMV serostatus. A group of highly shared sequence variants was considered likely to be a technical artifact of the sequencing pipeline. In a later genetic analysis, a missense DCLRE1C variant was associated with V-gene and J-gene trimming of TCR beta chains, and the association was replicated in an independent cohort. The authors suggested that the approach could potentially be extended to other disease states and immunological phenotypes. In the study, around 150 TCR beta chains were listed as associated with cytomegalovirus. In vitro tests confirmed that a few of the cytomegalovirus-associated TCR beta chains recognize cytomegalovirus antigens. At a false discovery rate of 0.05, a later analysis linked approximately 18,000 TCR beta sequences to specific HLA alleles. Most CMV-associated TCR beta chains appeared to be HLA-restricted in a later analysis, and the HLA associations seemed to be driven largely by CMV exposure.

The cohort consisted of 650 to 700 healthy bone marrow donors. At the time of sampling, every cohort member was nominally healthy, though immune exposures that went unrecorded were likely present. The donor was CMV seropositive and was included in the group of 250 to 350 seropositive cohort members. Every donor gave a peripheral blood sample, and the peripheral blood mononuclear cells from that sample were used for TCR beta sequencing. Genomic DNA extraction from the blood cell samples was performed with the Qiagen DNeasy Blood Extraction Kit. This receptor was identified in a woman in her forties in good health and CMV-seropositive. Sequencing input: PBMCs. This receptor chain uses TRBV30 and TRBJ2-5; 7 bases in the middle match TRBD1. The sequenced DNA: TGTGCCTGGCAAGACAGGGTAGAGACCCAGTACTTC. It encodes CAWQDRVETQYF.